One and the same sample provided the 18 T cell receptor beta chains below, sequenced in a study of PD-1 blockade in classical Hodgkin lymphoma. Clones were read by immunoSEQ multiplex PCR, and TCRdb kept only the in-frame ones, dropping some. Here the sample spans some 93,000 clones, 89% being singletons. Relapse was seen in all patients after autologous stem cell transplantation, and brentuximab vedotin exposure was variable. The sequencing here drew on peripheral blood mononuclear cells (PBMCs), taken before the second cycle of nivolumab. These receptors originate from a human donor with classical Hodgkin lymphoma.

The chain links TRBV29-1 to TRBJ1-3; D call uncertain. This CDR3 is 15 amino acids long. Germline CDR1 SQVTM, CDR2 ANQGSEA. Trimming cost V 1 base and J 3 bases, with 13 bases left between them. CDR3 coding DNA: TGCAGCGTTGAAGGCCTCTCTGGCTTTGGAAACACCATATATTTT. Its translation is CSVEGLSGFGNTIYF.

The CDR3: CAISVDNQPQHF. For the CDR3, the DNA is TGTGCCATCAGTGTCGATAATCAGCCCCAGCATTTT. The chain couples TRBV10-3 to TRBJ1-5; no clear D gene. This CDR3 comprises 12 residues. Germline V CDR1 and CDR2: ENHRY, SYGVKD. V was trimmed by 4 bases and J by 4 bases, leaving 5 bases between them.

This clone was counted only a few times. The chain employs TRBV2 and TRBJ1-5; D gene unclear. This CDR3 has 14 amino acids. Germline V gene lookup returns CDR1 SNHLY and CDR2 FYNNEI. The V and J ends lost 3 bases and 0 bases respectively, with 6 bases between them. CDR3 nucleotide sequence: TGTGCCAGCAGTGAGAACCGTAGCAATCAGCCCCAGCATTTT. Its translation is CASSENRSNQPQHF.

This clone appeared once. J is TRBJ2-3 and V is TRBV10-2; 12 bases match TRBD2. J lost 1 base, V lost 8 bases, and 7 bases had no gene match. The V gene's germline CDR1 is WSHSY and CDR2 SAAADI. This CDR3 is 16 amino acids long. The CDR3 protein is CASRLAGVPGTDTQYF. The CDR3 DNA reads as TGCGCCAGCCGACTAGCGGGAGTCCCGGGCACAGATACGCAGTATTTT.

The CDR3 DNA follows: TGCGCCAGCACCCAGCTGGGGGGAGGGGGCACCGGGGAGCTGTTTTTT. Protein product: CASTQLGGGGTGELFF. This sequence joins TRBV4-1 and TRBJ2-2, with a weak D call TRBD2 (7 bases). The CDR3 consists of 16 residues. The V end lost 7 bases, the J end lost 4 bases, and 19 bases lay between the germline ends. Germline CDR1 reads MGHRA; CDR2 reads YSYEKL.

The chain is built from TRBV10-2 and TRBJ1-2; no reliable D call. CDR1 is WSHSY, CDR2 SAAADI, per germline. The V end was cut by 1 base, the J end by 4 bases, with 10 bases between. The CDR3 is 14 residues long. The CDR3 reads CASSEFGVTYGYTF. CDR3 sequence (DNA): TGCGCCAGCAGTGAGTTTGGGGTAACCTATGGCTACACCTTC.

The rearrangement uses TRBV11-2 and TRBJ1-6; tentatively, D is TRBD1 (6 bases). Germline lookup yields CDR1 SGHAT and CDR2 FQNNGV. The length of the CDR3 is 16 residues. V dropped 4 bases and J dropped 6 bases, with 16 bases sitting between them. CDR3 coding DNA: TGTGCCAGCAGCTCACAGGGCCTCGAAGTTAATTCACCCCTCCACTTT. This codes for CASSSQGLEVNSPLHF.

J is TRBJ2-6 and V is TRBV29-1; D is possibly TRBD2 (6 bases). The V gene lost 6 bases and the J gene lost 0 bases, with 15 bases spanning the gap. The CDR3 covers 16 residues. CDR1 and CDR2 (germline): SQVTM, ANQGSEA. The CDR3 loop is CSVSGQGGSGANVLTF. The CDR3 coding sequence is TGCAGCGTGTCGGGGCAGGGAGGCTCTGGGGCCAACGTCCTGACTTTC.

In DNA, the CDR3 is TGTGCCAGCAGCTCGCAGAACCAAGAGACCCAGTACTTC. Translating it yields CASSSQNQETQYF. This chain joins TRBV5-6 and TRBJ2-5; D uncertain. This CDR3 has 13 amino acids. Germline V gives CDR1 SGHDT, CDR2 YYEEEE. V was clipped by 3 bases and J by 0 bases, with 6 bases between them.

V usage is TRBV28 and J usage is TRBJ2-3; no firm D call. The CDR3 has 13 amino acids. CDR1 is MDHEN, CDR2 SYDVKM, per germline. Trimming cost V 5 bases and J 5 bases, with 11 bases left between them. CDR3 DNA: TGTGCCAGCAGTGCTGTCCTTGGAGATACGCAGTATTTT. It translates to CASSAVLGDTQYF. Using reference TRBV28 and TRBJ2-3 for the parts outside the CDR3, the full variable domain is DVKVTQSSRYLVKRTGEKVFLECVQDMDHENMFWYRQDPGLGLRLIYFSYDVKMKEKGDIPEGYSVSREKKERFSLILESASTNQTSMYLCASSAVLGDTQYFGPGTRLTVL.

This clone was recorded only once. The chain recombines TRBV7-8 with TRBJ1-3, with D perhaps TRBD1 (5 bases). Germline values: CDR1 SGHVS, CDR2 FQNEAQ. The CDR3 contains 14 residues. Trimming removed 5 bases at V and 4 bases at J, with 12 bases between. CDR3 DNA: TGTGCCAGCAGCCCGCAGGGACCCGGAAACACCATATATTTT. It translates to CASSPQGPGNTIYF.

The chain combines TRBV28 with TRBJ1-5; TRBD1 matches 9 bases. The CDR3 spans 16 residues. Trimming cost V 3 bases and J 5 bases; bases outside gene matches: 8. Germline lookup yields CDR1 MDHEN and CDR2 SYDVKM. The CDR3 coding sequence is TGTGCCAGCAGTTTGAATCTGGACAGGGGTGATCAGCCCCAGCATTTT. Protein: CASSLNLDRGDQPQHF.

V is TRBV7-6 and J is TRBJ1-4, with D possibly TRBD1 on 6 matching bases. V was clipped by 4 bases and J by 0 bases, with 15 bases between them. The germline V gene has CDR1 SGHVS and CDR2 FNYEAQ. This CDR3 has 17 residues. In nucleotides, the CDR3 is TGTGCCAGCAGCTCCCTATTGACAGGCACAACTAATGAAAAACTGTTTTTT. This sequence encodes CASSSLLTGTTNEKLFF. The full variable domain, rest sourced from reference TRBV7-6 and TRBJ1-4, is GAGVSQSPRYKVTKRGQDVALRCDPISGHVSLYWYRQALGQGPEFLTYFNYEAQQDKSGLPNDRFSAERPEGSISTLTIQRTEQRDSAMYRCASSSLLTGTTNEKLFFGSGTQLSVL.

The chain couples TRBV28 to TRBJ1-5; the match to TRBD1 covers 8 bases. The germline V gene has CDR1 MDHEN and CDR2 SYDVKM. CDR3 length: 19 amino acids. Germline trimming cut 3 bases from V and 0 bases from J; bases unmatched to any gene: 13. The CDR3 is CASSLFRTGTIYSNQPQHF. CDR3 DNA sequence: TGTGCCAGCAGTTTGTTTAGGACAGGGACAATTTATAGCAATCAGCCCCAGCATTTT.

This clone was found many times. The chain is built from TRBV7-9 and TRBJ1-5; D call uncertain. This CDR3 comprises 13 residues. Germline V gene lookup returns CDR1 SEHNR and CDR2 FQNEAQ (reference sequence). V lost 1 base to trimming and J lost 5 bases, with 6 bases between them. The CDR3 region is CASSLGLDQPQHF. The CDR3, as DNA: TGTGCCAGCAGCTTAGGATTGGATCAGCCCCAGCATTTT.

The J gene is TRBJ2-6, the V gene TRBV19, with a tentative D call TRBD2 (6 bases). Trimming stripped 5 bases from V and 4 bases from J, with 15 bases between. The CDR3 consists of 16 residues. Germline V gene data show CDR1 as LNHDA and CDR2 as SQIVND (reference sequence). In nucleotides, the CDR3 is TGTGCCAGTAGTTATGGCGGGGATACAGGGGCCAACGTCCTGACTTTC. Its protein is CASSYGGDTGANVLTF.

The genes are TRBV28 and TRBJ2-3; the D is unclear. This CDR3 spans 12 amino acids. Trimming removed 5 bases at V and 1 base at J, with 4 bases between. Germline V gene data show CDR1 as MDHEN and CDR2 as SYDVKM. DNA of the CDR3: TGTGCCAGCAGTCAGGGCACAGATACGCAGTATTTT. Its protein product is CASSQGTDTQYF.

The chain uses TRBV30 and TRBJ2-3, with D possibly being TRBD2 (6 bases). The V and J ends lost 5 bases and 2 bases respectively, with 17 bases between them. Germline assignment: CDR1 GTSNPN and CDR2 SVGIG (reference sequence). This CDR3 comprises 15 residues. The CDR3 loop reads CAWAPGALHTDTQYF. In DNA form, the CDR3 reads TGTGCCTGGGCCCCGGGAGCTCTACACACAGATACGCAGTATTTT. Using reference TRBV30 and TRBJ2-3 for the parts outside the CDR3, the full variable domain is SQTIHQWPATLVQPVGSPLSLECTVEGTSNPNLYWYRQAAGRGLQLLFYSVGIGQISSEVPQNLSASRPQDRQFILSSKKLLLSDSGFYLCAWAPGALHTDTQYFGPGTRLTVL.